This T cell receptor beta chain was observed in a study of CD8 T cells in Susac syndrome. The overall study: The Susac syndrome patients were therapy-naive, on corticosteroids, or on intravenous immunoglobulin alone at blood draw.

About this clonotype: Its antigen is as yet unknown.

Findings and caveats of the study: Clonal expansion did not appear in Susac syndrome CD4+ T cell repertoires.

Per the germline V gene, CDR1 is LNHNV and CDR2 is YYDKDF (reference sequence). The length of the CDR3 is 16 residues. V was trimmed by 2 bases and J by 9 bases, leaving 22 bases between them. The RNA input was roughly 0.45 to 1 ug, and it was reverse transcribed with random hexamers. An immunoSEQ multiplex PCR generated amplified TCR beta CDR3 products spanning 54 Vbeta and 13 Jbeta. TCRdb analysed the immunoSEQ multiplex PCR reads with MiXCR anew, one entry per CDR3 protein. The data contain some 240,000 distinct CDR3 sequences, about 96% of them singletons. The clonotype originates from a human donor with Susac syndrome. Specimen: CD4+ T cells from PBMCs. This chain uses TRBV15 with TRBJ1-2; D is uncertain. The CDR3 reads CATSRQPVTVSGSYTF. In DNA form, the CDR3 reads TGTGCCACCAGCAGACAACCCGTCACAGTATCGGGAAGCTACACCTTC.